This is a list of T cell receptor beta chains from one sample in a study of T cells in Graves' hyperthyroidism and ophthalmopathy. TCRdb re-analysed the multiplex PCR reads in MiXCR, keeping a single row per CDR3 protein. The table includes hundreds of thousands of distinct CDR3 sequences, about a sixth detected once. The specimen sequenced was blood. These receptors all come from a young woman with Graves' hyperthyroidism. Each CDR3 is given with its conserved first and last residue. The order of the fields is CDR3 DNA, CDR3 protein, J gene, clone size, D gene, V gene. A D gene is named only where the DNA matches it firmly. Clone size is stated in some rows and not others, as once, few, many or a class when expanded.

TGTGCCAGCAGTCAAGGGGTTCATAGCTCCTACGAGCAGTACTTC CASSQGVHSSYEQYF TRBJ2-7 many - TRBV25-1
TGTGCCAGCAGCCATCCAATCAACTATGGCTACACCTTC CASSHPINYGYTF TRBJ1-2 many - TRBV3-1
TGTGCCAGCAGCTTCGGGACAGGGAATGAAAAACTGTTTTTT CASSFGTGNEKLFF TRBJ1-4 - TRBD1 TRBV7-6
TGTGCCAGCAGTGAAGATAGCGCGCCTACAGATACGCAGTATTTT CASSEDSAPTDTQYF TRBJ2-3 - - TRBV6-1
TGTGCCACCAGCAGAGATGGGGGTCCCTCCTACGAGCAGTACTTC CATSRDGGPSYEQYF TRBJ2-7 - - TRBV15
TGTGCCATCAGTGATGGGCTAACAGTTTCACCCCTCCACTTT CAISDGLTVSPLHF TRBJ1-6 - - TRBV10-3
TGTGCCAGCAGCTTGGGGGGGGGCCTCGCAGATACGCAGTATTTT CASSLGGGLADTQYF TRBJ2-3 - - TRBV5-4
TGCGCCAGCAGCTTCCCCCTTGGATGGACAAACAAACAAGAGACCCAGTACTTC CASSFPLGWTNKQETQYF TRBJ2-5 few - TRBV5-1
TGTGCTAGCAGCTATAGCGACCTCACCGGGGAGCTGTTTTTT CASSYSDLTGELFF TRBJ2-2 few - TRBV7-7
TGTGCCAGCAGCCCCGAGAGGGGACGGGAGGTCCAGGGCACTGAAGCTTTCTTT CASSPERGREVQGTEAFF TRBJ1-1 few - TRBV14
TGTGCCAGTAGTATTGTCCCGGGCACAGATACGCAGTATTTT CASSIVPGTDTQYF TRBJ2-3 many - TRBV19
TGTGCCGTACAAAAGGGCTACACTGAAGCTTTCTTT CAVQKGYTEAFF TRBJ1-1 once - TRBV28
TGCAGTGCTAGTGACCCCGGGACAGGGGATTTCAATGAGCAGTTCTTC CSASDPGTGDFNEQFF TRBJ2-1 few TRBD1 TRBV20-1
TGTGCCAGCAGAAGGGGGGCTCAGCCCCAGCATTTT CASRRGAQPQHF TRBJ1-5 - - TRBV6-5
TGTGCCAGCGTCATTTCGGACAGGGCCCATAGCAATCAGCCCCAGCATTTT CASVISDRAHSNQPQHF TRBJ1-5 - TRBD1 TRBV28
TGCGCCAGCAGTGGAGGGGCTAGCTCCTACAATGAGCAGTTCTTC CASSGGASSYNEQFF TRBJ2-1 - - TRBV10-2
TGCAGCGCCAGGACCACGGGAAACACCATATATTTT CSARTTGNTIYF TRBJ1-3 many - TRBV29-1
TGTGCCAGCAGTTACTCGAAGGAGCCCGGCTACGAGCAGTACTTC CASSYSKEPGYEQYF TRBJ2-7 many - TRBV6-6
TGTGCCAGTAGTGAAGGTAGGGCTAGCGGGACATTAAGGGGCGAGCAGTACTTC CASSEGRASGTLRGEQYF TRBJ2-7 - TRBD2 TRBV19
TGTGCCTGGAGTGTACGATCCTCCAGCGGCCAAGAGACCCAGTACTTC CAWSVRSSSGQETQYF TRBJ2-5 many - TRBV30
TGTGCCAGCAGCTTAGAGAGACTTGACGCTGAAGCTTTCTTT CASSLERLDAEAFF TRBJ1-1 - - TRBV7-9
TGCAGTGCTAGCGGGACTAGCGGGGAGGGGGGGAGGCAGTTCTTC CSASGTSGEGGRQFF TRBJ2-1 many TRBD2 TRBV20-1
TGTGCCAGCAGCAACGGACAGACCCTAGGCGAAAAACTGTTTTTT CASSNGQTLGEKLFF TRBJ1-4 many - TRBV7-2
TGTGCCTGGGGTTGGACAGGGGGGTCCTACGAGCAGTACTTC CAWGWTGGSYEQYF TRBJ2-7 many TRBD1 TRBV30
TGTGCCAGTATGGGCGGGATAGGGGAGCTGTTTTTT CASMGGIGELFF TRBJ2-2 - - TRBV19
TGTGCCAGCAGTTTATATTCCTTGACGGAGAACTCCTACGAGCAGTACTTC CASSLYSLTENSYEQYF TRBJ2-7 - - TRBV27
TGTGCCAGTAGTATAGAGGGCAGTTTTAGCAATCAGCCCCAGCATTTT CASSIEGSFSNQPQHF TRBJ1-5 - - TRBV19
TGTGCCATCAGTGAGTCACGGGTCACTGAAGCTTTCTTT CAISESRVTEAFF TRBJ1-1 many - TRBV10-3
TGTGCCAGCAGCTTCCTGGACAGAAGCACAGATACGCAGTATTTT CASSFLDRSTDTQYF TRBJ2-3 many - TRBV3-1
TGTGCCTGGAGTGTTATGAACACCGGGGAGCTGTTTTTT CAWSVMNTGELFF TRBJ2-2 many - TRBV30
TGTGCCAGCAGTCCGAGTGGTGGGGGCTCCTACGAGCAGTACTTC CASSPSGGGSYEQYF TRBJ2-7 many - TRBV12-3/TRBV12-4
TGTGCCAGCAGTTACTCGATCGGCACCGGGAGTTCACCCCTCCACTTT CASSYSIGTGSSPLHF TRBJ1-6 few - TRBV6-2/TRBV6-3
TGTGCCAGCAGTTTATCGACAGCGGGTGGAGGGGAGACCCAGTACTTC CASSLSTAGGGETQYF TRBJ2-5 many - TRBV27
TGTGCCAGCAGCCCCGCAGGACAGGGGGCAGGCTACGAGCAGTACTTC CASSPAGQGAGYEQYF TRBJ2-7 many TRBD1 TRBV4-2
TGTGCCAGCAGCCACGGGACTAGCACCTACGAGCAGTACTTC CASSHGTSTYEQYF TRBJ2-7 - TRBD2 TRBV7-3
TGTGCCACCAGTGATGGAGCAGATATTCAAGAGACCCAGTACTTC CATSDGADIQETQYF TRBJ2-5 few - TRBV24-1
TGTGCCAGCACCCCGGGCTCCTACAATGAGCAGTTCTTC CASTPGSYNEQFF TRBJ2-1 many - TRBV12-3/TRBV12-4
TGTGCCTGGAGTGTCGCCCATGGCTACACCTTC CAWSVAHGYTF TRBJ1-2 many - TRBV30
TGTGCCAGCAGTGACTCGAAGGCAGAGACAGATACGCAGTATTTT CASSDSKAETDTQYF TRBJ2-3 few - TRBV6-4
TGCAGTGCTAGAGCTGGGACAGGGGGCACAGATACGCAGTATTTT CSARAGTGGTDTQYF TRBJ2-3 many TRBD1 TRBV20-1